This T cell receptor beta chain derives from a study of T cells in Graves' hyperthyroidism and ophthalmopathy. This CDR3 is 18 amino acids long. Germline V gene lookup returns CDR1 SNHLY and CDR2 FYNNEI. Losses at the gene ends were 6 bases for V and 3 bases for J; bases not matched to a gene: 13. Notes on the study in general: With a median lead of approximately 6.4 months before onset, the model predicted ophthalmopathy.

The hyperthyroidism was newly diagnosed and had lasted under 2 months; the patients were aged 18 to 65. This clonotype was seen ten or more times. Its antigen is as yet unknown. Template material for amplifying TCR beta CDR3 regions consisted of RNA transcripts. HTBI primers were the set used in a first-round RT-PCR of the TCR CDR3. TCRdb processed the multiplex PCR reads anew with MiXCR; each CDR3 protein has one entry. The sample lists approximately 620,000 distinct CDR3 sequences; over 11% were seen once. This clonotype was obtained from a woman in her twenties or thirties with Graves' hyperthyroidism that later progressed to Graves' ophthalmopathy. This sequence joins TRBV2 and TRBJ2-5, with TRBD2 identical over 13 bases. Sequencing was performed on blood. The CDR3 protein is CASSRTSGSGVAKETQYF. The CDR3, as DNA: TGTGCCAGCAGCCGGACTAGCGGGAGTGGGGTCGCAAAAGAGACCCAGTACTTC. The full variable domain, with the rest looked up from reference TRBV2 and TRBJ2-5, is EPEVTQTPSHQVTQMGQEVILRCVPISNHLYFYWYRQILGQKVEFLVSFYNNEISEKSEIFDDQFSVERPDGSNFTLKIRSTKLEDSAMYFCASSRTSGSGVAKETQYFGPGTRLLVL.